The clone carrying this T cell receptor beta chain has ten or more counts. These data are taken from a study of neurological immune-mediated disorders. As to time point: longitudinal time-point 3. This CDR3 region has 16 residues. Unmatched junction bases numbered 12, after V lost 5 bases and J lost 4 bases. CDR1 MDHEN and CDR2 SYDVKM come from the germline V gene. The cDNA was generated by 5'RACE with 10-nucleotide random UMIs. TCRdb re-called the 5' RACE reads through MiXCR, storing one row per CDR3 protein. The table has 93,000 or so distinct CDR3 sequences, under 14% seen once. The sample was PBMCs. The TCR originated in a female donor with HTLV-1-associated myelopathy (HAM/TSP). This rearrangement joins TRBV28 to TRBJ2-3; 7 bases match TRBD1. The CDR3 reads CASSLVGFQGADTQYF. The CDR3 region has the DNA TGTGCCAGCAGTCTCGTTGGGTTCCAGGGGGCAGATACGCAGTATTTT.